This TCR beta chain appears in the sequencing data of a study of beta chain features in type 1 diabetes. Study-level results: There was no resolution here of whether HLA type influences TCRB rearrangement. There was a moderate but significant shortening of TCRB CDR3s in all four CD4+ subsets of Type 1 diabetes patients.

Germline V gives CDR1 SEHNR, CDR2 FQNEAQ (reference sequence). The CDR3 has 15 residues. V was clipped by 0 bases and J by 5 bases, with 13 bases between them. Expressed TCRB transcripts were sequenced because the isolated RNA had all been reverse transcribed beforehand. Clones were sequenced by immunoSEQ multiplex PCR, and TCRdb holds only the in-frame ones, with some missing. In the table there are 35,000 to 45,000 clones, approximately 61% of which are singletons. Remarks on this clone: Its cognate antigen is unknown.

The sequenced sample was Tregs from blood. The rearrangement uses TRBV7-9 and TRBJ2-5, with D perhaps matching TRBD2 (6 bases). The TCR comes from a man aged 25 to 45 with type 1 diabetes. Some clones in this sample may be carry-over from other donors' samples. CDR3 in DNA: TGTGCCAGCAGCTTAGCGGAGGGCGCGGGGGAGACCCAGTACTTC. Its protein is CASSLAEGAGETQYF.